This T cell receptor (beta chain) was sequenced for a study of OX40 agonist ivuxolimab in advanced cancers. This clone was recorded once. Assay used: immunoSEQ multiplex PCR; TCRdb lists only in-frame clones, some missing. The sample lists tens of thousands of clones, around nine tenths occurring once. Germline CDR1 MNHEY, CDR2 SVGAGI. V was trimmed by 2 bases and J by 2 bases, leaving 13 bases between them. The CDR3 is 16 residues long. The sample in question was CD4+ or CD8+ T cells sorted from blood, obtained in a trial of the OX40 agonist ivuxolimab. The chain employs TRBV6-5 and TRBJ1-3; D gene uncertain. The receptor comes from an adult with an advanced solid tumor such as melanoma, head and neck, liver or kidney cancer. CDR3 amino acids: CASSYDPKKAGNTIYF. The CDR3 bases are TGTGCCAGCAGTTACGATCCGAAAAAGGCTGGAAACACCATATATTTT.